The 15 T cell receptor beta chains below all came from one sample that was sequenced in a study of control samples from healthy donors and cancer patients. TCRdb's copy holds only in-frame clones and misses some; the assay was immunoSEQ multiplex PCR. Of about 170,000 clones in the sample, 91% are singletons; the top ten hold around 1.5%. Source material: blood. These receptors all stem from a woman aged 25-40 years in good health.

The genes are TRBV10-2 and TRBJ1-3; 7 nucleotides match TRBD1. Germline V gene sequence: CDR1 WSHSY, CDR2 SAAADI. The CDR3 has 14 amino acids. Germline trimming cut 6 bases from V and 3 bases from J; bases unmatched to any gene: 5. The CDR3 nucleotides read TGCGCCAGCAGGGAGACAGGGTATGGAAACACCATATATTTT. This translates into CASRETGYGNTIYF.

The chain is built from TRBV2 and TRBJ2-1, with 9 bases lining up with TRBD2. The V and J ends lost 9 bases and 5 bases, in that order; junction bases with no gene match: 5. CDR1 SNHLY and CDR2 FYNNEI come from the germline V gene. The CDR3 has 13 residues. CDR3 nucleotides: TGTGCCAGTAGCGGGAGCGCAAACAATGAGCAGTTCTTC. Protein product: CASSGSANNEQFF.

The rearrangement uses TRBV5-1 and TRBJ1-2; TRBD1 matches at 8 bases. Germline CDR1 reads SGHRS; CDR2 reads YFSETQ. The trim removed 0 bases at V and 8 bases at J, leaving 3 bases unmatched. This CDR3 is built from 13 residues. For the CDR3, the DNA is TGCGCCAGCAGCTTGGCAGGGGGCGAGGGCTACACCTTC. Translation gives CASSLAGGEGYTF.

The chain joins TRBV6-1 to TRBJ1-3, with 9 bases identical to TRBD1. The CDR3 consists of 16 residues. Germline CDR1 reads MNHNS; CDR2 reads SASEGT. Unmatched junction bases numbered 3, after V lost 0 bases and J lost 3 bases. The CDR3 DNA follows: TGTGCCAGCAGTGAAGCACAGGGGGCGAGTGGAAACACCATATATTTT. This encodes CASSEAQGASGNTIYF.

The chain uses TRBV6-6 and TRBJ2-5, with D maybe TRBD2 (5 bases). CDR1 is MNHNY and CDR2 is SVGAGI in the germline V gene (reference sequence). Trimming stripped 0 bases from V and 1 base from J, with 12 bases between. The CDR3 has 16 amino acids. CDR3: CASSYSEKRTQETQYF. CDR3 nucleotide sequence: TGTGCCAGCAGTTACTCGGAGAAGCGGACCCAAGAGACCCAGTACTTC.

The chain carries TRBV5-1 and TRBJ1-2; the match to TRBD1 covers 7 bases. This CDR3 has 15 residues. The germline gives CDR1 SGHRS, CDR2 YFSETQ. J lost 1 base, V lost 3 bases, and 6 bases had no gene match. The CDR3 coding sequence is TGCGCCAGCAGCTCGTCCACAGGGGTTAACTATGGCTACACCTTC. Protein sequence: CASSSSTGVNYGYTF.

The DNA for the CDR3 is TGTGCCAGCAACACCCGGACAGGGGGAGAGACCCAGTACTTC. This sequence encodes CASNTRTGGETQYF. This chain uses TRBV9 with TRBJ2-5; 10 bases fit TRBD1. Germline V lookup: CDR1 SGDLS, CDR2 YYNGEE. The V and J ends lost 6 bases and 4 bases, in that order; junction bases with no gene match: 6. The CDR3 has 14 residues.

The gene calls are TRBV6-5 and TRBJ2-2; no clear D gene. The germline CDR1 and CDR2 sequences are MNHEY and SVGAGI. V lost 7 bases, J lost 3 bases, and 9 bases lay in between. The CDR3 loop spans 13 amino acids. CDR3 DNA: TGTGCCAGCACCCCGGTTGACACCGGGGAGCTGTTTTTT. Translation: CASTPVDTGELFF.

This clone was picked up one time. This CDR3 is CASSRDGIYGYTF. As DNA, the CDR3 is TGTGCCAGCAGCCGGGACGGAATCTATGGCTACACCTTC. The J gene is TRBJ1-2, the V gene TRBV7-9; weak D call: TRBD1 (5 bases). The CDR3 has 13 residues. Trimming took 5 bases from V and 4 from J, leaving 11 bases between them. Germline assignment: CDR1 SEHNR and CDR2 FQNEAQ (reference sequence). Complete variable domain (other parts from reference TRBV7-9 and TRBJ1-2): DTGVSQNPRHKITKRGQNVTFRCDPISEHNRLYWYRQTLGQGPEFLTYFQNEAQLEKSRLLSDRFSAERPKGSFSTLEIQRTEQGDSAMYLCASSRDGIYGYTFGSGTRLTVV.

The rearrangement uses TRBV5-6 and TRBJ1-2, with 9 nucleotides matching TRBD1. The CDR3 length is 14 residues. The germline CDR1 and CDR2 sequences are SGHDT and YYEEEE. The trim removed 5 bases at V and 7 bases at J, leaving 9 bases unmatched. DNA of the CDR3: TGTGCCAGCAGGGACCGGGACAGGGTGGGTGGCTACACCTTC. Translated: CASRDRDRVGGYTF.

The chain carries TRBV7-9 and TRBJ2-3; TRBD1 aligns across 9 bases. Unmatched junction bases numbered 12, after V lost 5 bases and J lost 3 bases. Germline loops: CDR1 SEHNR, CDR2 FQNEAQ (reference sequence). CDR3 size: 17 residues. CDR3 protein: CASSTTTGGGWTDTQYF. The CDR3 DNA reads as TGTGCCAGCAGCACTACTACAGGGGGCGGTTGGACAGATACGCAGTATTTT.

CDR3: CASSAEVSSGFSYEQYF. The DNA of the CDR3 is TGTGCCAGCAGCGCAGAGGTGTCTAGCGGGTTTTCCTACGAGCAGTACTTC. This sequence joins TRBV9 and TRBJ2-7; 8 bases agree with TRBD2. This CDR3 contains 17 residues. CDR1 SGDLS and CDR2 YYNGEE come from the germline V gene. Trimming removed 3 bases from V and 1 base from J; junction bases left unmatched: 12.

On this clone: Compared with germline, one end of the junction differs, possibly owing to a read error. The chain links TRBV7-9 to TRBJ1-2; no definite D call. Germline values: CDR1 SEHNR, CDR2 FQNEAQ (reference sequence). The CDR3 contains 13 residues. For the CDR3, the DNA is TGTGCCAGCAGCTTAGACGGCGACTATGGCCACACCTTC. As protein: CASSLDGDYGHTF.

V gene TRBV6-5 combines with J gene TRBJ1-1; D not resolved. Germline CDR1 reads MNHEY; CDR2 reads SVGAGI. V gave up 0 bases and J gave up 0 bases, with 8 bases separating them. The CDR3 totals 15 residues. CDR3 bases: TGTGCCAGCAGTTACTCTAAAGGGATGAACACTGAAGCTTTCTTT. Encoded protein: CASSYSKGMNTEAFF.

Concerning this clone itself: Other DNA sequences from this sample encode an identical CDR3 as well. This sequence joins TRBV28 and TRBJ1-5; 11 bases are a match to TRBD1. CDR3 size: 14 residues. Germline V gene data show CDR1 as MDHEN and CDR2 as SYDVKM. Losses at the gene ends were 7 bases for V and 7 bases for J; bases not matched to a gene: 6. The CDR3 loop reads CASKPGQGVQPQHF. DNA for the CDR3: TGTGCCAGCAAGCCGGGACAGGGGGTACAGCCCCAGCATTTT.